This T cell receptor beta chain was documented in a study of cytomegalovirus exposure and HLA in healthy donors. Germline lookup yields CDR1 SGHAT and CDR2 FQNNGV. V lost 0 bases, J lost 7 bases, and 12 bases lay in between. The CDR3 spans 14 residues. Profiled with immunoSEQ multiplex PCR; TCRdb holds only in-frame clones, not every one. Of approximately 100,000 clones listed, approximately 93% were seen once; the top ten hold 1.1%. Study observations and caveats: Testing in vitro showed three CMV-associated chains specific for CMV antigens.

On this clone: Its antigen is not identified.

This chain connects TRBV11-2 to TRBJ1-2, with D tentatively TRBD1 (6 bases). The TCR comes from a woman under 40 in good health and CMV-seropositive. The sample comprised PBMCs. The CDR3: CASSLEHTGFGYTF. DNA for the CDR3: TGTGCCAGCAGCTTAGAGCATACAGGGTTTGGCTACACCTTC.